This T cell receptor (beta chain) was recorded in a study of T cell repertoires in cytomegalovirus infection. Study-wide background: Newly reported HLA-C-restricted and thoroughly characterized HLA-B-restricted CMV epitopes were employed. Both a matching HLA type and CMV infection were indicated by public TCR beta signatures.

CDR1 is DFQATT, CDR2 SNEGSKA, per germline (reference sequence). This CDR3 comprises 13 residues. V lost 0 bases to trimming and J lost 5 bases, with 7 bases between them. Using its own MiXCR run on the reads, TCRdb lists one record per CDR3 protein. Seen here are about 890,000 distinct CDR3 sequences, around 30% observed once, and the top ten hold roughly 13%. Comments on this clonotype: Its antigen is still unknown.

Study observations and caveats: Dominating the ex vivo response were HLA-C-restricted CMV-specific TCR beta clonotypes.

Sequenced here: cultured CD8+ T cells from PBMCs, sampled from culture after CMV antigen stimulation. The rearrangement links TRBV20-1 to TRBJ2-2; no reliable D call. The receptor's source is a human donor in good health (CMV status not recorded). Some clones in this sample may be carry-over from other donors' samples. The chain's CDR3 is CSARDLRTGELFF. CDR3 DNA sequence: TGCAGTGCTAGAGATCTCAGAACCGGGGAGCTGTTTTTT.